This is a list of T cell receptor beta chains from one sample in a study of Graves' ophthalmopathy and Graves' hyperthyroidism. TCRdb reprocessed the multiplex PCR reads with MiXCR, giving one entry per CDR3 protein. Of over a million distinct CDR3 sequences in the sample, about 36% were seen once. Sequencing was carried out using peripheral blood or thyroid tissue (not recorded which). The receptor source for this set is an adult man with Graves' hyperthyroidism. CDR3s leave out the opening cysteine and the closing phenylalanine or tryptophan.

V gene: TRBV6-6
J gene: TRBJ1-2
CDR3 protein: ATNQGGYDGYT

V gene: TRBV24-1
J gene: TRBJ2-2
CDR3 protein: ATSDFKGAGELF

V gene: TRBV7-9
J gene: TRBJ1-6
CDR3 protein: ASSFTGIGNSPLH

V gene: TRBV20-1
J gene: TRBJ2-7
CDR3 protein: SATPTSTSGATPYEQY

V gene: TRBV6-1
J gene: TRBJ1-2
CDR3 protein: ASSDMAVPVYGYT

V gene: TRBV7-2
J gene: TRBJ1-1
CDR3 protein: ASRGQGFTEAF

V gene: TRBV27
J gene: TRBJ1-4
CDR3 protein: ASSPHSGGRSEKLF

V gene: TRBV7-9
J gene: TRBJ2-7
CDR3 protein: ASSSTPEQY

V gene: TRBV7-2
J gene: TRBJ2-5
CDR3 protein: ASSLEDSFQETQY

V gene: TRBV20-1
J gene: TRBJ1-6
CDR3 protein: SARVGLGTPLH

V gene: TRBV20-1
J gene: TRBJ2-7
CDR3 protein: SARVSALREGYEQY

V gene: TRBV7-9
J gene: TRBJ1-5
CDR3 protein: ASSLGGGHGQPQH

V gene: TRBV20-1
J gene: TRBJ1-1
CDR3 protein: SAIFPGQGIRTEAF

V gene: TRBV7-9
J gene: TRBJ2-7
CDR3 protein: ASSLAGAHYEQY

V gene: TRBV25-1
J gene: TRBJ1-1
CDR3 protein: ASSPGDRLNTEAF

V gene: TRBV29-1
J gene: TRBJ1-2
CDR3 protein: SVEGGTSGYT

V gene: TRBV28
J gene: TRBJ1-5
CDR3 protein: ASWEVGAVYSNQPQH

V gene: TRBV28
J gene: TRBJ2-7
CDR3 protein: ASSFSTTKLD

V gene: TRBV29-1
J gene: TRBJ2-7
CDR3 protein: SSSGTSENYEQY

V gene: TRBV7-9
J gene: TRBJ1-1
CDR3 protein: ASSFTLDLLGAF

V gene: TRBV5-1
J gene: TRBJ1-3
CDR3 protein: ASSDQASGNTIY

V gene: TRBV7-2
J gene: TRBJ1-2
CDR3 protein: ASSSRQGAAGYT

V gene: TRBV10-1
J gene: TRBJ1-3
CDR3 protein: ASSTRVTGNTIY

V gene: TRBV7-6
J gene: TRBJ2-7
CDR3 protein: ASTEAGSSYEQY

V gene: TRBV7-2
J gene: TRBJ1-2
CDR3 protein: ASSFGYPTGGLSYT